This paragraph reports one T cell receptor beta chain. Its target is not known. Some clones are missing from TCRdb's copy, which holds only in-frame ones; the method was immunoSEQ multiplex PCR. This table has 75,000 or so clones, 65% to 85% appearing once. This specimen comes from a study of lymphopenia after photon versus proton radiotherapy. Trimming removed 2 bases from V and 2 bases from J; junction bases left unmatched: 4. Germline CDR1 SGHTA, CDR2 FQGNSA. The CDR3 has 15 amino acids. The study, taken as a whole, reports: After the lymphocyte nadir, photon-treated repertoires showed oligoclonal expansion, especially of CD8+ Temra cells.

The clonotype comes from a man in his 60s with pancreatic cancer. The V call is TRBV7-2, the J call TRBJ2-7; 9 nucleotides align to TRBD2. Material: peripheral blood, obtained from a patient treated with proton-based radiotherapy. This chain's CDR3 is CASSLSGRQTYEQYF. CDR3 sequence (DNA): TGTGCCAGCAGCTTAAGCGGGAGGCAAACCTACGAGCAGTACTTC.